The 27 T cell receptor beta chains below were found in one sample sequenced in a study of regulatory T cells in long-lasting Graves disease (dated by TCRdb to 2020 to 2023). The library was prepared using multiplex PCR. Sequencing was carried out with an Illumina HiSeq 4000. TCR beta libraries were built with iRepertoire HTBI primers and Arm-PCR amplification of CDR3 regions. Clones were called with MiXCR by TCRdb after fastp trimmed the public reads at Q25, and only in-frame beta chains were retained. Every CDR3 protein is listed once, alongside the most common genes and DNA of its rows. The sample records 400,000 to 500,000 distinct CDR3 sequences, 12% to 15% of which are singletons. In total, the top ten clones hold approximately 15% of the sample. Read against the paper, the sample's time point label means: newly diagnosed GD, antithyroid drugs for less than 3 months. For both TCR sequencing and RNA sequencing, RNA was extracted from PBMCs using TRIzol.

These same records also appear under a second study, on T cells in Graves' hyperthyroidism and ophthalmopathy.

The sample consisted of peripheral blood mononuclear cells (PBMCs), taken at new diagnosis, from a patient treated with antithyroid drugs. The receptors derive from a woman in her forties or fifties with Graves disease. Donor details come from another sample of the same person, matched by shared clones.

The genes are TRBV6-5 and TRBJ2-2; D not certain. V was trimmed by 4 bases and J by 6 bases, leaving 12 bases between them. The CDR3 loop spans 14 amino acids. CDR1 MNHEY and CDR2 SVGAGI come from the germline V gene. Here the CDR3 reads CASSSVLVPGELFF. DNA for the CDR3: TGTGCCAGCAGTTCAGTCTTAGTTCCCGGGGAGCTGTTTTTT.

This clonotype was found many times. As DNA, the CDR3 is TGTGCCAGCAGCTTAATAACCTCCGGCTCCTACGAGCAGTACTTC. Protein: CASSLITSGSYEQYF. The J gene is TRBJ2-7, the V gene TRBV11-1; D gene uncertain. The CDR3 is 15 residues long. V gave up 2 bases and J gave up 0 bases, with 11 bases separating them. Germline loops: CDR1 SGHAT, CDR2 FQDESV (reference sequence).

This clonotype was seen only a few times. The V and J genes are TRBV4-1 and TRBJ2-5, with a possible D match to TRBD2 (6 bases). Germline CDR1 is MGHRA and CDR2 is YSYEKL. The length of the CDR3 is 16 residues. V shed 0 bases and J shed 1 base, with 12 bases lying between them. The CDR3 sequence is CASSQELATSQETQYF. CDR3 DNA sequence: TGCGCCAGCAGCCAAGAGCTAGCGACCTCCCAAGAGACCCAGTACTTC.

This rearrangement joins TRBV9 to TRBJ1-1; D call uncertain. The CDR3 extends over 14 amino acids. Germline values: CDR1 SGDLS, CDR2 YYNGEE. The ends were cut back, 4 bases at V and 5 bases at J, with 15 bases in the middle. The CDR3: CASSMGNSGTEAFF. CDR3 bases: TGTGCCAGCAGCATGGGGAACTCGGGGACTGAAGCTTTCTTT.

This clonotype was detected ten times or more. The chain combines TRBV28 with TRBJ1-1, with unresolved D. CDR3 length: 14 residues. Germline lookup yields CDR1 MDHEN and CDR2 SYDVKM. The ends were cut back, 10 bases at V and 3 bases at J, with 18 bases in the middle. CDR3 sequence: CATNRHAYDTEAFF. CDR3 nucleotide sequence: TGTGCCACCAACCGCCATGCGTACGACACTGAAGCTTTCTTT.

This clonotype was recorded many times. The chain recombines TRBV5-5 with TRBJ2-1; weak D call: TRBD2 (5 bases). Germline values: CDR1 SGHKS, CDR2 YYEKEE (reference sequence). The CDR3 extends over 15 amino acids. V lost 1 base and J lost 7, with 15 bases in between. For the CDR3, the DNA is TGTGCCAGCAGCTTGTGGTCCCCGGCGGGTAATGAGCAGTTCTTC. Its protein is CASSLWSPAGNEQFF.

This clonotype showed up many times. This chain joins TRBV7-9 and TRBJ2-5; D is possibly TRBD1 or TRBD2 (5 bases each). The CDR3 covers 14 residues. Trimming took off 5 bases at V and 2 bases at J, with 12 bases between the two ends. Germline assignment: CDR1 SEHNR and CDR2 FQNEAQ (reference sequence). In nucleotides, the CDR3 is TGTGCCAGCAGCACCGGGACGCAACAAGAGACCCAGTACTTC. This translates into CASSTGTQQETQYF.

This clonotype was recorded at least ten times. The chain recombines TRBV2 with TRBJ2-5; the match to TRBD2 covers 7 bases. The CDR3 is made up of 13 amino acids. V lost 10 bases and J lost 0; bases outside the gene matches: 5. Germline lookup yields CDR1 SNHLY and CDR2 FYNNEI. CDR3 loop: CATGGKYQETQYF. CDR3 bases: TGTGCCACCGGGGGGAAGTACCAAGAGACCCAGTACTTC.

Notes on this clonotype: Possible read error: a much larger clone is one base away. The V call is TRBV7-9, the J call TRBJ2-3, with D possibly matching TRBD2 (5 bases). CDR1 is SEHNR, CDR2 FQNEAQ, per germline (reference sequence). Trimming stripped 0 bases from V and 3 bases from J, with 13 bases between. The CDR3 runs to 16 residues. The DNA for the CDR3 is TGTGCCAGCAGCTTAGCCGAGGGTAGTTTGACAGATACGCAGTATTTT. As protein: CASSLAEGSLTDTQYF.

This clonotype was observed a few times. CDR3 sequence: CASSLTSLGV. CDR3 DNA sequence: TGCGCCAGCAGCTTGACTAGCCTCGGGGTC. V gene TRBV5-1 combines with J gene TRBJ2-7; D perhaps matches TRBD2 (6 bases). CDR1 and CDR2 (germline): SGHRS, YFSETQ. CDR3 length equals 10 residues.

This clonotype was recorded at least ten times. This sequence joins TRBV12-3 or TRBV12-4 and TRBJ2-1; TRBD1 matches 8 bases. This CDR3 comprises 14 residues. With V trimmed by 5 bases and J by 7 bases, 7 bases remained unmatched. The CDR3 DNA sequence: TGTGCCAGCAGTCAGCAGGGGGCCGGGAATGAGCAGTTCTTC. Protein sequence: CASSQQGAGNEQFF.

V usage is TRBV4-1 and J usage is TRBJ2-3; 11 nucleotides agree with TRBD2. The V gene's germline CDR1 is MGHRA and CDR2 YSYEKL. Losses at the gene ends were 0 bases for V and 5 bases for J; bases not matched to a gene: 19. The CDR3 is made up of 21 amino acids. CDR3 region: CASSQDRVLAGGGEGRDTQYF. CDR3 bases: TGCGCCAGCAGCCAAGATCGGGTCCTAGCGGGAGGAGGTGAAGGTCGAGATACGCAGTATTTT.

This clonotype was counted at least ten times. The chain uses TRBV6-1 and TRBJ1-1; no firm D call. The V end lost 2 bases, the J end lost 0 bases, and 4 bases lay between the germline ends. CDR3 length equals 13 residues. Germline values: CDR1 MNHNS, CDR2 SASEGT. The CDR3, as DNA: TGTGCCAGCAGTGAAATGATGAACACTGAAGCTTTCTTT. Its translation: CASSEMMNTEAFF.

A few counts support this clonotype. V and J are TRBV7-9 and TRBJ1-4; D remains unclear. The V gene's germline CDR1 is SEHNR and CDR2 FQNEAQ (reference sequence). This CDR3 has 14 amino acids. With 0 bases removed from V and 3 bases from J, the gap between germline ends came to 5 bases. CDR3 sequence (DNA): TGTGCCAGCAGCTTAGCTTGGGCTAATGAAAAACTGTTTTTT. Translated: CASSLAWANEKLFF. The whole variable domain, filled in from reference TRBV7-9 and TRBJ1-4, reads DTGVSQNPRHKITKRGQNVTFRCDPISEHNRLYWYRQTLGQGPEFLTYFQNEAQLEKSRLLSDRFSAERPKGSFSTLEIQRTEQGDSAMYLCASSLAWANEKLFFGSGTQLSVL.

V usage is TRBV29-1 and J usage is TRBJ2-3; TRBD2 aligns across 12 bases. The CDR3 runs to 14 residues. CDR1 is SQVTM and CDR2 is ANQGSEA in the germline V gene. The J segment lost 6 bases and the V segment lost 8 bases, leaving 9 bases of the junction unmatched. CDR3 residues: CSHKRLAGVDTQYF. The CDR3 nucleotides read TGCAGCCATAAACGACTAGCGGGAGTGGATACGCAGTATTTT.

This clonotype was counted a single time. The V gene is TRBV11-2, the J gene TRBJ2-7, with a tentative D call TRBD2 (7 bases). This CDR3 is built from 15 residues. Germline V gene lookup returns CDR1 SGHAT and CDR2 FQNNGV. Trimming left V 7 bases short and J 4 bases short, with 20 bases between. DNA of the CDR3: TGTGCCAGCATCCCGGGGGCGGGAGTACAGTACGAGCAGTACTTC. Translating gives CASIPGAGVQYEQYF.

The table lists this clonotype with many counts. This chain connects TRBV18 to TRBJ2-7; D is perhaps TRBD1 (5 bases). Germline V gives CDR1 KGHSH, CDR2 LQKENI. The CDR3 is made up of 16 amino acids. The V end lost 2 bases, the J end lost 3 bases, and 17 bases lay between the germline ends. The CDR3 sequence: CASSPSWSQGNYEQYF. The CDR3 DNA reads TGTGCCAGCTCACCATCCTGGTCCCAGGGTAACTACGAGCAGTACTTC.

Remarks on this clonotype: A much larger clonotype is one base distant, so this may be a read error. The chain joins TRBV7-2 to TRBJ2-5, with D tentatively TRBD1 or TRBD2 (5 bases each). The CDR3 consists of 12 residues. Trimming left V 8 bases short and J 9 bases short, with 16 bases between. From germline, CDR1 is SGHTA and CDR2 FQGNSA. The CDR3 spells CASGSGPPPQYF. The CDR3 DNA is TGTGCCAGCGGCTCGGGACCCCCGCCCCAGTACTTC.

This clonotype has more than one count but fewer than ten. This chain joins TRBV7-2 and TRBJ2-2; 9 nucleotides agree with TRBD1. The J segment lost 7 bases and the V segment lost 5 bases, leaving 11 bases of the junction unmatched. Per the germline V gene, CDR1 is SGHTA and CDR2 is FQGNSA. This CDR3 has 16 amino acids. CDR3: CASSDIGTGYRGELFF. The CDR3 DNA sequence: TGTGCCAGCAGCGATATTGGGACAGGGTATCGCGGGGAGCTGTTTTTT.

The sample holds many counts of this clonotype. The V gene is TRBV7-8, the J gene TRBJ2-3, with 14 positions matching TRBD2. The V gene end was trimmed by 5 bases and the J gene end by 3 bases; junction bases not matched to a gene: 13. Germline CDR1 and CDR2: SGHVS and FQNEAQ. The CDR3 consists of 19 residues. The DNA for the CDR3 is TGTGCCAGCAGCCAGGGACTAGCGGGAGATCGTCCGATTACAGATACGCAGTATTTT. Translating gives CASSQGLAGDRPITDTQYF.

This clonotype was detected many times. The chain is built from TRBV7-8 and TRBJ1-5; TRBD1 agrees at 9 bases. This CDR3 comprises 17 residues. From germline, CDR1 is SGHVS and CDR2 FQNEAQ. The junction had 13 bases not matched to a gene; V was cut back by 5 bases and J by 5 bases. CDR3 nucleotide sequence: TGTGCCAGCAGCCCCGGGCCGGGACAGGGTCAGCATCAGCCCCAGCATTTT. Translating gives CASSPGPGQGQHQPQHF.

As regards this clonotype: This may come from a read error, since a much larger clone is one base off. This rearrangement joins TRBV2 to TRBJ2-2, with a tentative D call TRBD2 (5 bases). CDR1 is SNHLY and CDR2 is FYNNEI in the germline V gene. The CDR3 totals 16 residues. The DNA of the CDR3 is TGTGCCAGCAGCTCCCAGAATTGGGGAAACACCGGGGAGCCGTTTTTT. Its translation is CASSSQNWGNTGEPFF.

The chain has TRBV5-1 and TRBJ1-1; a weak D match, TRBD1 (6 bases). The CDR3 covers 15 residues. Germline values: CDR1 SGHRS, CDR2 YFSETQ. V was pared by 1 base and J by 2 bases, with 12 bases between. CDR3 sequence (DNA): TGCGCCAGCAGCTTGCTTACAGGGTCAAACACTGAAGCTTTCTTT. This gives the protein CASSLLTGSNTEAFF.

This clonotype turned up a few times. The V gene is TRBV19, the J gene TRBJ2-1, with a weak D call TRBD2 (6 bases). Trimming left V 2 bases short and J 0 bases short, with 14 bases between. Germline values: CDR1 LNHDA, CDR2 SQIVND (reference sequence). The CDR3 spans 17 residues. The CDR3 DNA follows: TGTGCCAGTAGTATATACCGGGACTTCAGCTCCTACAATGAGCAGTTCTTC. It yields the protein CASSIYRDFSSYNEQFF.

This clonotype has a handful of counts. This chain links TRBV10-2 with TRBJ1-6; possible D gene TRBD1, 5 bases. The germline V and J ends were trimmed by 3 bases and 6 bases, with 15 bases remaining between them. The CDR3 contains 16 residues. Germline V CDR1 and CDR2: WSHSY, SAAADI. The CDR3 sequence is CASSEQGRQGNSPLHF. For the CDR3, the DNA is TGCGCCAGCAGTGAACAAGGACGCCAGGGTAATTCACCCCTCCACTTT.

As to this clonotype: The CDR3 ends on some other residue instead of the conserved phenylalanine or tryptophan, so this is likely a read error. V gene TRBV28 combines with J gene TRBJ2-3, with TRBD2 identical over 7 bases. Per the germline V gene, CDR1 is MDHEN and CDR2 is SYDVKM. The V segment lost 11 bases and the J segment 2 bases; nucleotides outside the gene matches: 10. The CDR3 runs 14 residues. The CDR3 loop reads CAGSVAGVTDTQYL. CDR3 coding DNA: TGTGCCGGCTCGGTGGCGGGGGTCACAGATACGCAGTATCTT.

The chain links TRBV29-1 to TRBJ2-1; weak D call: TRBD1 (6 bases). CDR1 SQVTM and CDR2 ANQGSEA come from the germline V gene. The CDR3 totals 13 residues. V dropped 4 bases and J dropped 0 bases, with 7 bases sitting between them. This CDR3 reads CSVGQDSYNEQFF. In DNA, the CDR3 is TGCAGCGTTGGACAGGACTCCTACAATGAGCAGTTCTTC.